This T cell receptor beta chain was found in a study of beta chain features in type 1 diabetes. The overall study: In all, 107,917,701 sorted cells from all samples were analyzed. Study results and caveats: Across all four CD4+ subsets, people with type 1 diabetes showed modestly shorter TCRB CDR3s. At VDJ recombination sites, type 1 diabetes patients had fewer insertions and more deleted nucleotides.

Post-sort purity exceeded 95% for all sorted populations. The CDR3 extends over 13 amino acids. With 7 bases removed from V and 4 bases from J, the gap between germline ends came to 13 bases. The V gene's germline CDR1 is SGHVS and CDR2 FQNEAQ. Of the isolated RNA, all was reverse transcribed, and so the sequenced material was expressed TCRB transcripts. TCRdb's copy holds only in-frame clones and misses some; the assay was immunoSEQ multiplex PCR. The sample consists of 900,000 or so clones, 17% of them appearing once. As to this clone: What it binds is unknown.

The chain combines TRBV7-8 with TRBJ2-5; D assignment may be TRBD1 or TRBD2 (5 bases each). The sequenced material came from naive CD4+ T cells from blood. The source is a woman under 30 in good health. The CDR3 region is CASTRGTGETQYF. The CDR3 region has the DNA TGTGCCAGCACCCGAGGGACGGGAGAGACCCAGTACTTC.